This T cell receptor (beta chain) was captured by sequencing in a study of blood T cells in healthy people across ages. Isolating PBMCs gave at least 6.5 million of these cells per sample. Points from the study as a whole: Changes in expanded clonotypes were possibly confounded, as the CMV status of donors was unknown. The study could not conclusively compare naive and antigen-experienced cells, given its unsorted PBMCs. Long-lived and aged donors differed, with more naive CD4+ cells and higher diversity in the long-lived.

Together with a sample-barcoded 5' primer, a J-beta primer mix was included in a second PCR lasting about 7 to 12 cycles. MiXCR, applied by TCRdb to the 5' RACE reads, yields one record per CDR3 protein. This table has 910,000 or so distinct CDR3 sequences, roughly half appearing once. Germline-derived CDR1 and CDR2 are MNHNY and SVGAGI (reference sequence). Trimming left V 1 base short and J 2 bases short, with 14 bases between. There are 16 residues in the CDR3. Notes on this clonotype: Antigen: not known.

The chain employs TRBV6-6 and TRBJ2-5; D is perhaps TRBD1 (6 bases). The source material was blood. The TCR originated in a woman in her sixties or seventies in good health. As DNA, the CDR3 is TGTGCCAGCAGTTACTACCGGGACATTCTACAAGAGACCCAGTACTTC. It encodes CASSYYRDILQETQYF.